A selection of T cell receptor beta chains follows, all from one sample in a study of T cells in Graves' hyperthyroidism and ophthalmopathy. From the multiplex PCR reads, TCRdb called clonotypes with MiXCR, one entry per CDR3 protein. The data show fewer than 650,000 distinct CDR3 sequences, approximately 14% seen once. What was sequenced was blood. These receptors all come from a woman between 25 and 40 years old with Graves' hyperthyroidism that later progressed to Graves' ophthalmopathy. Both conserved end residues are part of each CDR3. D genes are given only for firm matches. Size is stated for part of the rows, as once, few or many counts, or as a class when the clone is expanded.

d_gene: TRBD1; j_gene: TRBJ2-7; v_gene: TRBV19; abundance: .; CDR3aa: CASSGTGGVSEQYF; CDR3nt: TGTGCCAGTAGTGGGACAGGCGGGGTAAGCGAGCAGTACTTC
d_gene: .; j_gene: TRBJ2-1; v_gene: TRBV19; abundance: .; CDR3aa: CASSIDSLRSGVYNEQFF; CDR3nt: TGTGCCAGTAGTATAGATTCCCTTCGGAGCGGAGTCTACAATGAGCAGTTCTTC
d_gene: .; j_gene: TRBJ2-5; v_gene: TRBV2; abundance: many; CDR3aa: CATHRIQETQYF; CDR3nt: TGTGCCACCCACCGGATCCAAGAGACCCAGTACTTC
d_gene: .; j_gene: TRBJ1-1; v_gene: TRBV29-1; abundance: few; CDR3aa: CSVDTPNMGQYTEAFF; CDR3nt: TGCAGCGTTGATACCCCTAACATGGGCCAATACACTGAAGCTTTCTTT
d_gene: .; j_gene: TRBJ1-1; v_gene: TRBV6-2/TRBV6-3; abundance: .; CDR3aa: CASSYREGTETFF; CDR3nt: TGTGCCAGCAGTTACAGGGAGGGAACTGAAACTTTCTTT
d_gene: .; j_gene: TRBJ2-5; v_gene: TRBV5-1; abundance: few; CDR3aa: CASSTTAYQETQYF; CDR3nt: TGCGCCAGCAGCACCACAGCGTACCAAGAGACCCAGTACTTC
d_gene: TRBD2; j_gene: TRBJ2-1; v_gene: TRBV10-3; abundance: many; CDR3aa: CAISDPGTSPYEQFF; CDR3nt: TGTGCCATCAGTGATCCCGGGACTAGCCCCTATGAGCAGTTCTTC
d_gene: .; j_gene: TRBJ2-7; v_gene: TRBV10-3; abundance: many; CDR3aa: CAISQDGSSYEQYF; CDR3nt: TGTGCCATCAGTCAGGACGGATCTTCCTACGAGCAGTACTTC
d_gene: .; j_gene: TRBJ1-1; v_gene: TRBV12-3/TRBV12-4; abundance: many; CDR3aa: CASRHRVGTEAFF; CDR3nt: TGTGCCAGCAGACACAGGGTGGGCACTGAAGCTTTCTTT
d_gene: .; j_gene: TRBJ2-3; v_gene: TRBV9; abundance: many; CDR3aa: CASSVGQRPTDTQYF; CDR3nt: TGTGCCAGCAGCGTAGGACAGCGGCCCACAGATACGCAGTATTTT
d_gene: TRBD2; j_gene: TRBJ2-1; v_gene: TRBV20-1; abundance: many; CDR3aa: CSAGQEGLAYNEQFF; CDR3nt: TGCAGTGCTGGACAAGAGGGACTAGCCTACAATGAGCAGTTCTTC
d_gene: TRBD1; j_gene: TRBJ2-4; v_gene: TRBV4-1; abundance: .; CDR3aa: CASSQGAGGGLAKNIQYF; CDR3nt: TGCGCCAGCAGCCAGGGGGCAGGGGGTGGTTTAGCCAAAAACATTCAGTACTTC
d_gene: .; j_gene: TRBJ1-5; v_gene: TRBV6-2/TRBV6-3; abundance: few; CDR3aa: CASSRGGIDQPQHF; CDR3nt: TGTGCCAGCAGCCGAGGGGGAATCGATCAGCCCCAGCATTTT
d_gene: TRBD1; j_gene: TRBJ1-1; v_gene: TRBV19; abundance: many; CDR3aa: CASLRGDSYTEAFF; CDR3nt: TGTGCCAGTCTCAGGGGGGATTCGTACACTGAAGCTTTCTTT
d_gene: TRBD2; j_gene: TRBJ2-1; v_gene: TRBV12-3/TRBV12-4; abundance: many; CDR3aa: CASSLPLAVSYNEQFF; CDR3nt: TGTGCCAGCAGTTTGCCTCTAGCGGTTTCCTACAATGAGCAGTTCTTC
d_gene: .; j_gene: TRBJ2-1; v_gene: TRBV14; abundance: .; CDR3aa: CASSQYGRADPSYNEQFF; CDR3nt: TGTGCCAGCAGCCAATATGGACGAGCGGATCCCTCCTACAATGAGCAGTTCTTC
d_gene: .; j_gene: TRBJ1-5; v_gene: TRBV28; abundance: few; CDR3aa: CASSSGGRGERVQHF; CDR3nt: TGTGCCAGCAGTTCCGGGGGACGGGGGGAACGTGTTCAGCATTTT
d_gene: .; j_gene: TRBJ2-1; v_gene: TRBV20-1; abundance: .; CDR3aa: CSALRDSLPYNEQFF; CDR3nt: TGCAGTGCTCTCCGGGACTCCTTACCCTACAATGAGCAGTTCTTC
d_gene: TRBD2; j_gene: TRBJ2-1; v_gene: TRBV5-4; abundance: .; CDR3aa: CASSSPGLAESYNEQFF; CDR3nt: TGTGCCAGCAGCTCCCCCGGACTAGCGGAATCATACAATGAGCAGTTCTTC
d_gene: .; j_gene: TRBJ1-6; v_gene: TRBV4-1; abundance: .; CDR3aa: CASSQGANSPLHF; CDR3nt: TGCGCCAGCAGCCAGGGGGCGAATTCACCCCTCCACTTT
d_gene: .; j_gene: TRBJ2-7; v_gene: TRBV4-2; abundance: many; CDR3aa: CASSQAPGSSYEQYF; CDR3nt: TGTGCCAGCAGCCAAGCCCCAGGCTCGTCCTACGAGCAGTACTTC
d_gene: .; j_gene: TRBJ1-6; v_gene: TRBV9; abundance: few; CDR3aa: CASSVGAAYNSPLHF; CDR3nt: TGTGCCAGCAGCGTAGGGGCTGCATATAATTCACCCCTCCACTTT
d_gene: TRBD2; j_gene: TRBJ2-1; v_gene: TRBV9; abundance: few; CDR3aa: CASNAAGDSYNEQFF; CDR3nt: TGTGCCAGCAATGCGGCGGGAGATTCCTACAATGAGCAGTTCTTC
d_gene: TRBD1; j_gene: TRBJ1-2; v_gene: TRBV11-3; abundance: many; CDR3aa: CASSQTGSRGYTF; CDR3nt: TGTGCCAGCAGCCAGACAGGGTCAAGAGGCTACACCTTC
d_gene: TRBD1; j_gene: TRBJ1-2; v_gene: TRBV10-3; abundance: many; CDR3aa: CAISMGQNFNYGYTF; CDR3nt: TGTGCCATCAGTATGGGACAGAACTTTAACTATGGCTACACCTTC
d_gene: .; j_gene: TRBJ1-1; v_gene: TRBV7-9; abundance: .; CDR3aa: CASSVPTTEAFF; CDR3nt: TGTGCCAGCAGCGTTCCAACCACTGAAGCTTTCTTT
d_gene: .; j_gene: TRBJ1-1; v_gene: TRBV29-1; abundance: .; CDR3aa: CSVVGRNTEAFF; CDR3nt: TGCAGCGTCGTTGGCAGGAACACTGAAGCTTTCTTT
d_gene: TRBD1; j_gene: TRBJ1-5; v_gene: TRBV12-3/TRBV12-4; abundance: many; CDR3aa: CASSGTGGYQPQHF; CDR3nt: TGTGCCAGCAGCGGGACAGGGGGGTATCAGCCCCAGCATTTT
d_gene: .; j_gene: TRBJ2-7; v_gene: TRBV10-3; abundance: .; CDR3aa: CATTKRDLPSGEQYF; CDR3nt: TGTGCCACCACAAAGAGGGACTTACCGTCCGGCGAGCAGTACTTC
d_gene: TRBD2; j_gene: TRBJ2-7; v_gene: TRBV11-2; abundance: few; CDR3aa: CASNGGSGEQYF; CDR3nt: TGTGCCAGCAACGGGGGGAGTGGCGAGCAGTACTTC
d_gene: TRBD2; j_gene: TRBJ2-7; v_gene: TRBV15; abundance: .; CDR3aa: CATSRDGLAGEQYF; CDR3nt: TGTGCCACCAGCAGAGATGGGCTAGCGGGCGAGCAGTACTTC
d_gene: .; j_gene: TRBJ2-1; v_gene: TRBV9; abundance: many; CDR3aa: CASSVDAGGVDEQFF; CDR3nt: TGTGCCAGCAGCGTAGATGCAGGGGGGGTTGATGAGCAGTTCTTC
d_gene: .; j_gene: TRBJ1-3; v_gene: TRBV19; abundance: .; CDR3aa: CASSIGVADTIYF; CDR3nt: TGTGCCAGTAGTATAGGCGTGGCCGACACCATATATTTT
d_gene: .; j_gene: TRBJ2-1; v_gene: TRBV5-1; abundance: few; CDR3aa: CASSSRASSGEQFF; CDR3nt: TGCGCCAGCAGCTCCCGAGCTAGCTCAGGGGAGCAGTTCTTC
d_gene: TRBD1; j_gene: TRBJ2-4; v_gene: TRBV5-1; abundance: .; CDR3aa: CASSSDREPVGNIQYF; CDR3nt: TGCGCCAGCAGCTCCGACAGGGAACCGGTCGGAAACATTCAGTACTTC
d_gene: TRBD2; j_gene: TRBJ2-3; v_gene: TRBV9; abundance: many; CDR3aa: CASSVGLADSTDTQYF; CDR3nt: TGTGCCAGCAGCGTAGGACTAGCGGATAGCACAGATACGCAGTATTTT
d_gene: .; j_gene: TRBJ2-7; v_gene: TRBV30; abundance: few; CDR3aa: CAWSPLGDDYEQYF; CDR3nt: TGTGCCTGGAGTCCACTGGGGGATGACTACGAGCAGTACTTC
d_gene: .; j_gene: TRBJ2-4; v_gene: TRBV28; abundance: many; CDR3aa: CARNHGLDAKNIQYF; CDR3nt: TGTGCCAGGAACCACGGACTTGACGCCAAAAACATTCAGTACTTC
d_gene: TRBD1; j_gene: TRBJ2-5; v_gene: TRBV12-3/TRBV12-4; abundance: many; CDR3aa: CASKIPGQGMETQYF; CDR3nt: TGTGCCAGCAAGATTCCGGGACAGGGGATGGAGACCCAGTACTTC
d_gene: TRBD2; j_gene: TRBJ2-3; v_gene: TRBV11-2; abundance: .; CDR3aa: CAEAVAGASTSADTQYF; CDR3nt: TGTGCCGAGGCGGTAGCGGGAGCCTCCACTTCCGCAGATACGCAGTATTTT
d_gene: .; j_gene: TRBJ1-2; v_gene: TRBV6-5; abundance: many; CDR3aa: CASSYSQPTMGNNYGYTF; CDR3nt: TGTGCCAGCAGTTACTCCCAACCTACGATGGGCAATAACTATGGCTACACCTTC
d_gene: .; j_gene: TRBJ2-2; v_gene: TRBV10-1; abundance: .; CDR3aa: CASSDSKLTGELFF; CDR3nt: TGCGCCAGCAGTGACAGCAAACTCACCGGGGAGCTGTTTTTT
d_gene: .; j_gene: TRBJ2-3; v_gene: TRBV27; abundance: many; CDR3aa: CASSLAGGAGDTQYF; CDR3nt: TGTGCCAGCAGTTTAGCAGGGGGGGCGGGTGATACGCAGTATTTT
d_gene: TRBD1; j_gene: TRBJ1-2; v_gene: TRBV6-1; abundance: many; CDR3aa: CASSGGQGYGYTF; CDR3nt: TGTGCCAGCAGTGGGGGACAGGGCTATGGCTACACCTTC
d_gene: .; j_gene: TRBJ1-1; v_gene: TRBV12-3/TRBV12-4; abundance: many; CDR3aa: CASSLRSGVLEAFF; CDR3nt: TGTGCCAGCAGTTTAAGGTCAGGTGTTCTGGAAGCTTTCTTT
d_gene: .; j_gene: TRBJ2-7; v_gene: TRBV15; abundance: few; CDR3aa: CATSRELAYEQYF; CDR3nt: TGTGCCACCAGCAGAGAACTAGCCTACGAGCAGTACTTC
d_gene: TRBD1; j_gene: TRBJ2-6; v_gene: TRBV24-1; abundance: many; CDR3aa: CATSEAGGASGANVLTF; CDR3nt: TGTGCCACCAGTGAGGCAGGGGGCGCTTCTGGGGCCAACGTCCTGACTTTC
d_gene: .; j_gene: TRBJ2-5; v_gene: TRBV12-3/TRBV12-4; abundance: many; CDR3aa: CASSKQWVKYF; CDR3nt: TGTGCCAGCAGTAAACAGTGGGTAAAGTACTTC
d_gene: TRBD1; j_gene: TRBJ1-2; v_gene: TRBV7-3; abundance: many; CDR3aa: CASSATGVYGYTF; CDR3nt: TGTGCCAGCAGCGCTACAGGGGTCTATGGCTACACCTTC
d_gene: .; j_gene: TRBJ2-7; v_gene: TRBV9; abundance: many; CDR3aa: CASSVGIKDEQYF; CDR3nt: TGTGCCAGCAGCGTAGGGATCAAGGACGAGCAGTACTTC
d_gene: TRBD1; j_gene: TRBJ1-1; v_gene: TRBV2; abundance: many; CDR3aa: CGSWDRGFLSTEAFF; CDR3nt: TGTGGCAGCTGGGACAGGGGGTTTTTATCCACTGAAGCTTTCTTT
d_gene: TRBD1; j_gene: TRBJ1-1; v_gene: TRBV5-1; abundance: many; CDR3aa: CASSLDRGAEAFF; CDR3nt: TGCGCCAGCAGCTTAGACAGGGGGGCTGAAGCTTTCTTT